This TCR beta chain stems from a study of cytomegalovirus exposure and HLA in healthy donors listed by TCRdb under 2017. Context from the whole study: A later analysis indicated that the 95 to 150 validation repertoires were generated on the platform also employed for the 720 or so repertoires of the first cohort. The study aimed to test whether cataloging public T cell receptors could reveal signatures of past pathogen exposure. Besides the first cohort of 666 subjects, a separate validation cohort made up of 95 to 150 different subjects was used. To predict cytomegalovirus infection status, the study combined high-throughput TCR immunosequencing, statistical association of individual TCRs with disease status, and machine learning.

Separate from the roughly 660-subject first cohort, the validation cohort of over 90 subjects was the group to which the donors belonged. The investigation overall reported the following: Cytomegalovirus status was reported to be diagnosed by the classifier with high specificity and sensitivity in both the original and validation cohorts. Most TCR sequences were seen in very few donors, while some public TCRs were found in many individuals. A total of around 150 TCR beta chains were listed by the study as associated with cytomegalovirus. A later analysis had no HLA typing for the validation cohort, so co-occurrence there was scored across all 110 or so repertoires. According to the authors, the approach could potentially be generalized to other disease states and immunological phenotypes. Subsequent analysis determined that TCRs grouped into clusters in the first cohort also showed a tendency toward co-occurrence across the 90 to 150 validation repertoires, and approximately 94% of cluster scores exceeded 0. In vitro tests confirmed that a few of the cytomegalovirus-associated TCR beta chains recognize cytomegalovirus antigens.

Library construction relied on the immunoSEQ multiplex PCR assay. On the authors' methods: A statistical classification framework was developed to diagnose cytomegalovirus status using the catalog of TCR beta chain sequences. TCRdb holds this immuneACCESS table with in-frame rearrangements only. Some clones are missing; in checked studies, unresolved V genes explain under half, and the rest has no known cause. That table gives V, J and clone size, and the DNA gave D and trimming. This sample gives around 180,000 clones in total; approximately 85% of them show up just once. Over 1.3% of the sample is held by the ten biggest clonotypes. On this clone itself: No cognate antigen has been identified for it. Per-nucleotide qualities are absent, and no much larger clonotype sits a single base away.

The receptor was isolated from a woman under 30 in good health and CMV-seronegative. Sequencing was carried out using PBMCs.

The encoded CDR3 is CASIVRTSYYEQYF. The nucleotide sequence reads as follows: TGCGCCAGCATAGTCAGGACTAGCTACTACGAGCAGTACTTC. This receptor chain uses TRBV10-1 and TRBJ2-7, and 8 junctional nucleotides match TRBD2. The CDR3 goes from the cysteine to the phenylalanine over 14 residues. The only DNA kept is the CDR3, 42 bases in frame from the first base. CDR1 and CDR2 are drawn from the germline V gene (reference sequence): WNHNN, SYGVQD. V trim: 7 bases; J trim: 3 bases; unmatched bases: 8.